This T cell receptor (gamma chain) emerged from a study of gamma delta lymphoproliferative disorders and STAT genes. This clone ranks as medium-sized. The target antigen is unknown. Sequencing used genomic DNA taken from PBMCs of patients and controls. The V and J ends lost 2 bases and 0 bases, in that order; junction bases with no gene match: 4. CDR3 length: 14 amino acids. Germline CDR1 and CDR2: VTNTFY and YDVSTARD (reference sequence). TCRdb reprocessed the multiplex PCR reads using CATT. Here the sample spans approximately 2,500 gamma-chain clones, roughly 8.2% being singletons. General study results and limits: Public or private status of leukemic clones needs confirmation. Leukemic cells skewed toward terminal effectors, unlike likely varied control T cells.

This clonotype was obtained from a human donor in good health. Material: blood. The gene calls are TRGV3 and TRGJ1 or TRGJ2. The J gene is absent in TCRdb and was assigned here via DNA matching to germline. CDR3 residues: CATWDTQNYYKKLF. In DNA form, the CDR3 reads TGTGCCACCTGGGACACGCAGAATTATTATAAGAAACTCTTT.